This paragraph covers one T cell receptor beta chain sequence. Its target is not known. The data originate from a study of cytomegalovirus exposure and HLA in healthy donors. The CDR3 is 17 amino acids. V shed 2 bases, J shed 1 base, and the junction held 4 bases outside the gene matches. CDR1 and CDR2 from the germline V gene are SSHAT and FNYEAQ (reference sequence). Study-level findings and limits: Later, TCR association rates were found to vary by HLA locus, highest for DRB1 and lowest for HLA-C.

Primers included in the PCR were 60 Vbeta and 13 Jbeta primers. Sequencing was performed with immunoSEQ multiplex PCR; in TCRdb, only in-frame clones are kept and a portion is missing. The repertoire consists of 150,000 to 200,000 clones, with roughly 80% occurring once and the leading ten covering less than 3.5%. J is TRBJ2-5 and V is TRBV7-7; 13 bases agree with TRBD2. This receptor was identified in a female donor in good health and CMV-seronegative. Sample: PBMCs. CDR3 loop: CASSLSGLAGPQETQYF. DNA for the CDR3: TGTGCCAGCAGCTTATCGGGACTAGCGGGACCCCAAGAGACCCAGTACTTC.